This entry lists 5 T cell receptor beta chains sequenced from one sample in a study of OX40 agonist ivuxolimab in advanced cancers. Sequencing used immunoSEQ multiplex PCR; TCRdb keeps in-frame clones, though not all of them. The table has some 70,000 clones, around 93% seen once. The material was CD4+ or CD8+ T cells sorted from blood, obtained in a trial of the OX40 agonist ivuxolimab. These receptors were taken from an adult with an advanced solid tumor such as melanoma, head and neck, liver or kidney cancer.

The chain carries TRBV6-1 and TRBJ1-1, with TRBD1 identical over 7 bases. CDR1 MNHNS and CDR2 SASEGT come from the germline V gene. The CDR3 covers 14 residues. Trimming removed 1 base from V and 3 bases from J; junction bases left unmatched: 2. CDR3 sequence (DNA): TGTGCCAGCAGTGAAGAGGGGGCGTACACTGAAGCTTTCTTT. This translates into CASSEEGAYTEAFF.

The rearrangement links TRBV19 to TRBJ2-5, with 10 nucleotides matching TRBD2. Germline values: CDR1 LNHDA, CDR2 SQIVND (reference sequence). CDR3 length equals 14 residues. The V and J ends lost 5 bases and 3 bases, in that order; junction bases with no gene match: 3. The CDR3 nucleotides read TGTGCCAGTAGTTTCCTAGCGGGAGAAGAGACCCAGTACTTC. Its protein product is CASSFLAGEETQYF.

The genes are TRBV4-2 and TRBJ2-1; D may be TRBD1 (5 bases). Between the trimmed V and J ends, which lost 0 bases and 7 bases, there was a span of 10 bases. The CDR3 length is 14 residues. Germline V gene data show CDR1 as LGHNA and CDR2 as YNFKEQ. The chain's CDR3 is CASSQDGAWNEQFF. The CDR3 DNA sequence: TGTGCCAGCAGCCAAGATGGGGCGTGGAATGAGCAGTTCTTC.

V usage is TRBV6-1 and J usage is TRBJ2-2; D is perhaps TRBD1 (6 bases). The CDR3 loop spans 13 amino acids. Germline CDR1 reads MNHNS; CDR2 reads SASEGT. V was cut by 6 bases and J by 6 bases, with 11 bases left in between. CDR3 in amino acids: CASSETGPGELFF. CDR3 DNA: TGTGCCAGCAGCGAAACAGGGCCCGGGGAGCTGTTTTTT.

J is TRBJ2-5 and V is TRBV30; 7 nucleotides align to TRBD1. The V gene's germline CDR1 is GTSNPN and CDR2 SVGIG (reference sequence). J was trimmed by 1 base and V by 4 bases; bases with no gene match: 3. The CDR3 consists of 13 residues. CDR3 DNA: TGTGCCTGGACCCGACAGGGCCAAGAGACCCAGTACTTC. This codes for CAWTRQGQETQYF.